This T cell receptor (beta chain) was sequenced for a study of shared clonotypes between healthy human individuals. Study-wide results and limits: Across subsets, estimated richness was generally greater for naive than for memory populations.

Clones were sequenced by immunoSEQ multiplex PCR, and TCRdb holds only the in-frame ones, with some missing. Of around 370,000 clones listed, about 96% are singletons. The healthy adult donors were HIV-negative and reported no recent acute infections or vaccinations. This CDR3 is 12 amino acids long. Germline CDR1 reads SGHDN; CDR2 reads FVKESK. Deletions cut 3 bases from V and 13 bases from J, with 13 bases between. As regards this clone: What it binds is unknown.

This TCR came from a man between 25 and 39 years old in good health. What was sequenced was memory CD8+ T cells sorted from blood. The subset denotes: CD45RO+ cells pooled with CCR7-negative TemRA cells. The genes are TRBV14 and TRBJ2-1; no clear D. The CDR3 is CASSQQTRPQFF. CDR3 sequence (DNA): TGTGCCAGCAGCCAGCAGACACGGCCCCAGTTCTTC.